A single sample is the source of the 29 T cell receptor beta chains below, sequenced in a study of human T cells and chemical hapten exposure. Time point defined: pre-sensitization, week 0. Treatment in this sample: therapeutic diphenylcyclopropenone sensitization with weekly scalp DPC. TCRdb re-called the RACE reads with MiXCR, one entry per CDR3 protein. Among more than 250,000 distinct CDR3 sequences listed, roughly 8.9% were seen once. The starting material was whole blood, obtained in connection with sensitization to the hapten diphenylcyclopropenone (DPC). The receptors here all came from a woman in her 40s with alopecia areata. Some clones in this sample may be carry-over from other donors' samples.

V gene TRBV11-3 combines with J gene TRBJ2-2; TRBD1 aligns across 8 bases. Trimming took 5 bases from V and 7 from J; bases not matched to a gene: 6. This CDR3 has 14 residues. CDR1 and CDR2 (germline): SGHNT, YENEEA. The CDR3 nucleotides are TGTGCCAGCAGCCACGGACAGGGCCACGGGGAGCTGTTTTTT. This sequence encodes CASSHGQGHGELFF.

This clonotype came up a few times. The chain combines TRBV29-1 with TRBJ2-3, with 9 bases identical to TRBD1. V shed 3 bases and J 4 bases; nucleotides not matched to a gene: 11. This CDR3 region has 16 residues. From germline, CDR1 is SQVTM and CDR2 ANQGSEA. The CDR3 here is CSVDLLGTGQSDTQYF. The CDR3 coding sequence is TGCAGCGTTGATTTGCTCGGGACAGGGCAATCAGATACGCAGTATTTT.

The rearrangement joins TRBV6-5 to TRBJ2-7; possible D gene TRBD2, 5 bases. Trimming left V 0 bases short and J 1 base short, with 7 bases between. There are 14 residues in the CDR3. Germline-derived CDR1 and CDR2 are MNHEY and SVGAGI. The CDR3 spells CASSYSEDSYEQYF. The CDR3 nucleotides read TGTGCCAGCAGTTACTCGGAGGATTCCTACGAGCAGTACTTC.

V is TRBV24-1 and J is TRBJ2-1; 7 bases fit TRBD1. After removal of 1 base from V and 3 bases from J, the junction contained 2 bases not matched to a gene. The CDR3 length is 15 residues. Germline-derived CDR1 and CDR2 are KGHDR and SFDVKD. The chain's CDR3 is CATSDFRDSYNEQFF. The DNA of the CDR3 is TGTGCCACCAGTGATTTCCGGGACAGCTACAATGAGCAGTTCTTC.

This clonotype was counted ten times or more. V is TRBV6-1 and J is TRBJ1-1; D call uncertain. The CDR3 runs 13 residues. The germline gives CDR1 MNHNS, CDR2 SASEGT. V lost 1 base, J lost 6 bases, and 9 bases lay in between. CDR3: CASSEGFGPEAFF. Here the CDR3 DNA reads TGTGCCAGCAGTGAAGGGTTCGGGCCTGAAGCTTTCTTT.

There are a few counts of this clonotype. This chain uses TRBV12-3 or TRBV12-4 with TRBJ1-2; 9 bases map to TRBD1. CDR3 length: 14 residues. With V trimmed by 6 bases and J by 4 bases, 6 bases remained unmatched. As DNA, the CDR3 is TGTGCCAGCAGGGGGGACAGGGCTGGCTATGGCTACACCTTC. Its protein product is CASRGDRAGYGYTF.

This chain's CDR3 is CASSPSGTGGAVNIQYF. CDR3 bases: TGTGCCAGCAGCCCATCTGGGACAGGGGGGGCGGTAAACATTCAGTACTTC. The chain employs TRBV5-4 and TRBJ2-4; 11 bases match TRBD1. CDR3 length: 17 amino acids. Trimming took 4 bases from V and 6 from J; bases not matched to a gene: 12. Per germline, CDR1 SGHNT and CDR2 YYREEE (reference sequence).

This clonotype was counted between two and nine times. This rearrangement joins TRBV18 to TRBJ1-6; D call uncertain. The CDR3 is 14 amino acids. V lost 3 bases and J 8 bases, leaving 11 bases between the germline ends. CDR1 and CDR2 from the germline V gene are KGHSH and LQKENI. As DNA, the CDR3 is TGTGCCAGCTCACCCGTTGGGAGGGATTCACCCCTCCACTTT. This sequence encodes CASSPVGRDSPLHF.

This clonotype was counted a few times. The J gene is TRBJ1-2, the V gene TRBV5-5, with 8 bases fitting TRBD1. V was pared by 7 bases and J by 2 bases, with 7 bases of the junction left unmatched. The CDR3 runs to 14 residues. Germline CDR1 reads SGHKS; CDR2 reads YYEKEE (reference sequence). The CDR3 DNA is TGTGCCAGCGGAATCGGACAGGGCAACTATGGCTACACCTTC. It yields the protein CASGIGQGNYGYTF.

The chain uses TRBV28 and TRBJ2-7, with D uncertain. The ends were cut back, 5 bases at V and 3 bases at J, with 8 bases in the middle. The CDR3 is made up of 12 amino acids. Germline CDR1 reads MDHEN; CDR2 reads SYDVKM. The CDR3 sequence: CASSHSNYEQYF. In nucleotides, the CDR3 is TGTGCCAGCAGTCACTCCAACTACGAGCAGTACTTC. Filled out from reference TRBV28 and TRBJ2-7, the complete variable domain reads DVKVTQSSRYLVKRTGEKVFLECVQDMDHENMFWYRQDPGLGLRLIYFSYDVKMKEKGDIPEGYSVSREKKERFSLILESASTNQTSMYLCASSHSNYEQYFGPGTRLTVT.

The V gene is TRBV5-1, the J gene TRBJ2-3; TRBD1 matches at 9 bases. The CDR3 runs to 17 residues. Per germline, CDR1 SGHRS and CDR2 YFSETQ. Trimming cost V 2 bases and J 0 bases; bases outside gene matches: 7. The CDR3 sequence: CASSFATGTGSTDTQYF. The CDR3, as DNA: TGCGCCAGCAGCTTCGCTACCGGGACAGGGAGCACAGATACGCAGTATTTT.

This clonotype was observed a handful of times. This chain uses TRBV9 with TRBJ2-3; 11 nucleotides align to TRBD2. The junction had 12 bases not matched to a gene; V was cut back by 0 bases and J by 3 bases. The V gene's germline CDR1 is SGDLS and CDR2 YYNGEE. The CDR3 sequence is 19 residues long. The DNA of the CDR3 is TGTGCCAGCAGCGTAGCGCCTAGCGGGAGGTTTGGAGGTACAGATACGCAGTATTTT. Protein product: CASSVAPSGRFGGTDTQYF.

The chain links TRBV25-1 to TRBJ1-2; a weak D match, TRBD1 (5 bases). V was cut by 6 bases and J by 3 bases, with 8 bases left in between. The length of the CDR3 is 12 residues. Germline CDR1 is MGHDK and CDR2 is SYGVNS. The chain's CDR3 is CASSGGYYGYTF. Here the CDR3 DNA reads TGTGCCAGCAGCGGGGGATACTATGGCTACACCTTC.

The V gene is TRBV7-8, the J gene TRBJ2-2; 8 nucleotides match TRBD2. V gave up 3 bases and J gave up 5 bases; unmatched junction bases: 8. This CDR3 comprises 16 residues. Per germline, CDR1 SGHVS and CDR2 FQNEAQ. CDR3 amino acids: CASSFSGTRETGELFF. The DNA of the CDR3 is TGTGCCAGCAGCTTTTCCGGGACTAGAGAAACCGGGGAGCTGTTTTTT.

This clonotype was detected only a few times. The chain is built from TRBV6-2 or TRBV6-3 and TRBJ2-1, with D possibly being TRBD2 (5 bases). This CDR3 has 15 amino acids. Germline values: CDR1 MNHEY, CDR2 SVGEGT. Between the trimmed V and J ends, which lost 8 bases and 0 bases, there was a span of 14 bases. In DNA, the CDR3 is TGTGCCAGCCGGGAAGTCGGGGTCTCCTACAATGAGCAGTTCTTC. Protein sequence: CASREVGVSYNEQFF.

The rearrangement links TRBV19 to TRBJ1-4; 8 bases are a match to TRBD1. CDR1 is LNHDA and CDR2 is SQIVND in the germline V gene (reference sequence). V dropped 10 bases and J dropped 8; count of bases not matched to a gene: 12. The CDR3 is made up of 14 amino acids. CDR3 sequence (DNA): TGTGCCACCACCCCGACAGGGGCGGGGGAAAAACTGTTTTTT. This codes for CATTPTGAGEKLFF.

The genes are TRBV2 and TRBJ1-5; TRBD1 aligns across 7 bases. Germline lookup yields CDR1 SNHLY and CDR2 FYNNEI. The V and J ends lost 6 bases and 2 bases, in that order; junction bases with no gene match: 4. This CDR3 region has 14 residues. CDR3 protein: CASRETGGNQPQHF. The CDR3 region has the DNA TGTGCCAGCAGAGAAACAGGGGGCAATCAGCCCCAGCATTTT. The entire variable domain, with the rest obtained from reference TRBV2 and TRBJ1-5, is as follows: EPEVTQTPSHQVTQMGQEVILRCVPISNHLYFYWYRQILGQKVEFLVSFYNNEISEKSEIFDDQFSVERPDGSNFTLKIRSTKLEDSAMYFCASRETGGNQPQHFGDGTRLSIL.

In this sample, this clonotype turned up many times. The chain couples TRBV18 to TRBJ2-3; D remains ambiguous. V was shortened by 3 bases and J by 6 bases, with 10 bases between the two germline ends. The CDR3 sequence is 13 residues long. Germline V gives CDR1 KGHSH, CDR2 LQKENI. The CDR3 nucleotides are TGTGCCAGCTCACCCCCAGCTCCCGATACGCAGTATTTT. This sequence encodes CASSPPAPDTQYF.

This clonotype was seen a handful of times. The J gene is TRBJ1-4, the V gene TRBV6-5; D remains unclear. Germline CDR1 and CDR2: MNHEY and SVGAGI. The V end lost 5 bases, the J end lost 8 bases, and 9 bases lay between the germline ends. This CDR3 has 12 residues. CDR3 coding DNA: TGTGCCAGCAGTAGGACCCACGAAAAACTGTTTTTT. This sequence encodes CASSRTHEKLFF.

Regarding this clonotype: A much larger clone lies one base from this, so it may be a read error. The CDR3 protein is CSAREIPGGITDTQYF. The CDR3 DNA reads TGCAGTGCTAGAGAGATTCCCGGGGGTATCACAGATACGCAGTATTTT. The chain joins TRBV20-1 to TRBJ2-3; a possible D gene is TRBD2 (6 bases). From germline, CDR1 is DFQATT and CDR2 SNEGSKA (reference sequence). The CDR3 is made up of 16 amino acids. The V end lost 0 bases, the J end lost 2 bases, and 15 bases lay between the germline ends.

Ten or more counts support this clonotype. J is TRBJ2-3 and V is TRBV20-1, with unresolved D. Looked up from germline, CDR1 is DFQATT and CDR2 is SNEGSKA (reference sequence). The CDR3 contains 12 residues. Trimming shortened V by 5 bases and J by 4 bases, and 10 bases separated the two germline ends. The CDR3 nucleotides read TGCAGTGCTTTGGCTGTCGCAGATACGCAGTATTTT. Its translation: CSALAVADTQYF.

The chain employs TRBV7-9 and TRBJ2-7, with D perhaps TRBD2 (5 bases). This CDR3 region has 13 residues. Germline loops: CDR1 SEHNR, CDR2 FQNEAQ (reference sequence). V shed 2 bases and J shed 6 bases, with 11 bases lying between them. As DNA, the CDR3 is TGTGCCAGCAGCTTATTAAACGAGGGCGAGCAGTACTTC. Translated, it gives CASSLLNEGEQYF.

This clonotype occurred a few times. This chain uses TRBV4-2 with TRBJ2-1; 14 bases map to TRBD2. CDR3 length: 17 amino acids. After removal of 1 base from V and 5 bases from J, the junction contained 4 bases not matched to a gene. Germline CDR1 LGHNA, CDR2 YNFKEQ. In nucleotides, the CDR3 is TGTGCCAGCAGCCAAGGCCCGGGACTAGCGGGAGACAATGAGCAGTTCTTC. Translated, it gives CASSQGPGLAGDNEQFF.

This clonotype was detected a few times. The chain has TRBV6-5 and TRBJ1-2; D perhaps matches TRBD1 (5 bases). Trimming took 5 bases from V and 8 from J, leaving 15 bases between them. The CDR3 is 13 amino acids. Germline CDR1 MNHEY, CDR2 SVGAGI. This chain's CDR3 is CASSQTVLEGYTF. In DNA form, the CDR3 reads TGTGCCAGCAGTCAGACAGTGCTGGAAGGCTACACCTTC.

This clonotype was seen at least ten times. The CDR3 loop reads CSASREYNQPQHF. The DNA for the CDR3 is TGCAGTGCTAGCAGGGAGTACAATCAGCCCCAGCATTTT. The gene calls are TRBV20-1 and TRBJ1-5, with D maybe TRBD1 (5 bases). This CDR3 region has 13 residues. Germline V gene data show CDR1 as DFQATT and CDR2 as SNEGSKA (reference sequence). Trimming pared 3 bases from V and 3 bases from J, leaving 9 bases between.

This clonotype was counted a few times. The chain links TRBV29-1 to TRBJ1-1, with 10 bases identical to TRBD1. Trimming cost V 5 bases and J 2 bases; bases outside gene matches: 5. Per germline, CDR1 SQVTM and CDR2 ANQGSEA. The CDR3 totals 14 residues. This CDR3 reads CSVYRDRGNTEAFF. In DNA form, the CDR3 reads TGCAGCGTTTACCGGGACAGGGGTAACACTGAAGCTTTCTTT.

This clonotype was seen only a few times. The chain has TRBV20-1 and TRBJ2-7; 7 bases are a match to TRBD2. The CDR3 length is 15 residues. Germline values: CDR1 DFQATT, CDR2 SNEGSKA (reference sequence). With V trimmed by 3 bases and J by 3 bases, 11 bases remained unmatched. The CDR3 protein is CSASHTRAGIYEQYF. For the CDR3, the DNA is TGCAGTGCTAGTCATACCCGAGCGGGGATCTACGAGCAGTACTTC.

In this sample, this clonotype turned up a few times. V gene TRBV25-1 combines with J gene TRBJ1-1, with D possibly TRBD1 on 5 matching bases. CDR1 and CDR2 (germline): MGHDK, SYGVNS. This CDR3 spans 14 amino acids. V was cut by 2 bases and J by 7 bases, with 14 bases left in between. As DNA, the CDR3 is TGTGCCAGCAGTGAAGGCGGGGGAGGTGATGAAGCTTTCTTT. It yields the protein CASSEGGGGDEAFF.

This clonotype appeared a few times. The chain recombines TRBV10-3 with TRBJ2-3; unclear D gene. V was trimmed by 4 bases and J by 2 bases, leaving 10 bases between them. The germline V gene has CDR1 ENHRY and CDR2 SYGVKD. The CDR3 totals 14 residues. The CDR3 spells CAISAVPPTDTQYF. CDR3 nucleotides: TGTGCCATCAGTGCGGTTCCTCCCACAGATACGCAGTATTTT.